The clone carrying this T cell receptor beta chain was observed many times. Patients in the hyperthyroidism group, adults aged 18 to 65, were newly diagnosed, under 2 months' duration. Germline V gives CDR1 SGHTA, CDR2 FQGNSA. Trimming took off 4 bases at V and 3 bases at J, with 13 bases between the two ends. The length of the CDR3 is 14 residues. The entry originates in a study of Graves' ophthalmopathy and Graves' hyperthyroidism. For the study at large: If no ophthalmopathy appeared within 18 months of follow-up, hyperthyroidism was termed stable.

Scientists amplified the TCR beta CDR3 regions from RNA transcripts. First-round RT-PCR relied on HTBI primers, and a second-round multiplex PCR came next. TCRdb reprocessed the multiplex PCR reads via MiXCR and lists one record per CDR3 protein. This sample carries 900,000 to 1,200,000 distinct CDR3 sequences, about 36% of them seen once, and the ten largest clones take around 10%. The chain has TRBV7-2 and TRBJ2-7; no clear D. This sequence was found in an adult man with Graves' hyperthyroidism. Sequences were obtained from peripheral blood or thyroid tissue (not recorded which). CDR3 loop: CASSSTFGLYEQYF. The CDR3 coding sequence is TGTGCCAGCAGCTCTACGTTCGGCCTCTACGAGCAGTACTTC.